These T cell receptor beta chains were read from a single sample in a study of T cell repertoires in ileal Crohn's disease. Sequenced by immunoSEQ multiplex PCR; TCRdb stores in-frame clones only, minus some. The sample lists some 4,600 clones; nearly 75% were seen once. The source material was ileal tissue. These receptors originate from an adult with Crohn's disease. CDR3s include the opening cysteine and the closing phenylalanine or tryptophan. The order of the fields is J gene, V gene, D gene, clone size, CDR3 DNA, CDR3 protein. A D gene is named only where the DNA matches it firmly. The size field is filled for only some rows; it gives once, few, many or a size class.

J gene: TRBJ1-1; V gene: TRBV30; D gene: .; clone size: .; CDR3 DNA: TGTGCCTGGACAGGGGAAGCATTGAACACTGAAGCTTTCTTT; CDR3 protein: CAWTGEALNTEAFF
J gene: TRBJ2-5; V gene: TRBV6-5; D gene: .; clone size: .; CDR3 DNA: TGTGCCAGCAGGAGTCTTGACAGCCTCCAAGAGACCCAGTACTTC; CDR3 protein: CASRSLDSLQETQYF
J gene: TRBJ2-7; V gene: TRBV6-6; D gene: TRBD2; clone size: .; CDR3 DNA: TGTGCCAGCAGAAGGGGAGGGTCCTACGAGCAGTACTTC; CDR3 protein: CASRRGGSYEQYF
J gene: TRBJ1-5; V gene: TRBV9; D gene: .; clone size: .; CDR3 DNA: TGTGCCAGCAGCGTACAGGCGAATCAGCCCCAGCATTTT; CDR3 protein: CASSVQANQPQHF
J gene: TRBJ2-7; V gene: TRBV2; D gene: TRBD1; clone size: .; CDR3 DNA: TGTGCCAGCGGGACAGGGGAGGACTACGAGCAGTACTTC; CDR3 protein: CASGTGEDYEQYF
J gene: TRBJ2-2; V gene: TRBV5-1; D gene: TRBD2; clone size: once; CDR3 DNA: TGCGCCAGCAGCCCTCTGGCGGGGGGCAACACCGGGGAGCTGTTTTTT; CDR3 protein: CASSPLAGGNTGELFF
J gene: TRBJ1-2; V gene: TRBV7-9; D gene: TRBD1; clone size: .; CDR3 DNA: TGTGCCAGCAGCCGGACAGGGAACTATGGCTACACCTTC; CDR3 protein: CASSRTGNYGYTF
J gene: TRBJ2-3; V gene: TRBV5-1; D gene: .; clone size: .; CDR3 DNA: TGCGCCAGCAGCTCAAGCTCCCAGCGGGGCACAGATACGCAGTATTTT; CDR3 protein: CASSSSSQRGTDTQYF
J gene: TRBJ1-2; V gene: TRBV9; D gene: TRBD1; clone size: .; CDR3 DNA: TGTGCCAGCAGCGACCCGGGACAGGGGTTCTATGGCTACACCTTC; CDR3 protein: CASSDPGQGFYGYTF
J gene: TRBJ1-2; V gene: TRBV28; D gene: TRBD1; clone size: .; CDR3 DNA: TGTGCCAGCAGTTTATCAGACAGGGCCTATGGCTACACCTTC; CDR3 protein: CASSLSDRAYGYTF
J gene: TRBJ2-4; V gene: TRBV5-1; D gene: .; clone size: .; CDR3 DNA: TGCGCCAGCAGAGGAGGAAATGGAAACATTCAGTACTTC; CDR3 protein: CASRGGNGNIQYF
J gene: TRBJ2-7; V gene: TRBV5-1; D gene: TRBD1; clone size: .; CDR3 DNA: TGCGCCAGCACCCGGACAGGGGCCTACGAGCAGTACTTC; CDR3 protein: CASTRTGAYEQYF
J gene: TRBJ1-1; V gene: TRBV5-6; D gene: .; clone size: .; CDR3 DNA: TGTGCCAGCAGCCGGGTGATTGGGAGGAACACTGAAGCTTTCTTT; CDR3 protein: CASSRVIGRNTEAFF
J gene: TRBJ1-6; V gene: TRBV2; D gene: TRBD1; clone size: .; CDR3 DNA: TGTGCCAGCAGGAATTCCGGGACAGGGAATTCACCCCTCCACTTT; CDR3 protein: CASRNSGTGNSPLHF
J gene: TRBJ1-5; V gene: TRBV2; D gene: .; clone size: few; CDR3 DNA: TGTGCCAGCAATCTACAGGGTGGAGCTAGCAATCAGCCCCAGCATTTT; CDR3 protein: CASNLQGGASNQPQHF
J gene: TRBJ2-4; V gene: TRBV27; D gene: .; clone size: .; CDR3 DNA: TGTGCCAGCAGGGTACATAGTGCGGTACACATTCAGTACTTC; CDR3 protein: CASRVHSAVHIQYF
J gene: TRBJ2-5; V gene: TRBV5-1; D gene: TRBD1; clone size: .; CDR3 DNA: TGCGCCAGCAGCGCCCAGACAGGGTCCCAAGAGACCCAGTACTTC; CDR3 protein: CASSAQTGSQETQYF
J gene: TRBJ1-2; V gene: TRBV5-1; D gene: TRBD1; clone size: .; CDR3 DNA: TGCGCCAGCAGCTCACAGGGGCCGTTTGGCTACACCTTC; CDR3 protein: CASSSQGPFGYTF
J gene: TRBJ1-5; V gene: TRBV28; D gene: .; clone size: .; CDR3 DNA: TGTGCCAGCAGTTTGGGGCAGGGTCAAATCAGCAATCAGCCCCAGCATTTT; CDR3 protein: CASSLGQGQISNQPQHF
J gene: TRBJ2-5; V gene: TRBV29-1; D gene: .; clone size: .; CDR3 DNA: TGCAGCGTTCCTCGGACAGCCTCCGTGGAGACCCAGTACTTC; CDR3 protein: CSVPRTASVETQYF
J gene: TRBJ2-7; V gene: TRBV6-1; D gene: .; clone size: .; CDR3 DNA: TGTGCCAGCAACGACGACTCACCCTACGAGCAGTACTTC; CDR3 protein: CASNDDSPYEQYF
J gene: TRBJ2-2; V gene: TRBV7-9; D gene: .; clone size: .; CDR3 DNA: TGTGCCAGCAGCTTAGCTGGAGGGGCCGGGGAGCTGTTTTTT; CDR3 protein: CASSLAGGAGELFF
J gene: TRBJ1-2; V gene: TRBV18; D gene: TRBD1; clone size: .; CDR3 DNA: TGTGCCAGCTCACCACTCGACAGGGTGGCTGGCTACACCTTC; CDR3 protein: CASSPLDRVAGYTF
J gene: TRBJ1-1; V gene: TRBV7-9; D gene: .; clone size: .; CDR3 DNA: TGTGCCAGCAGCTTAGGTTCCGGGAGTGACACTGAAGCTTTCTTT; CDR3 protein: CASSLGSGSDTEAFF
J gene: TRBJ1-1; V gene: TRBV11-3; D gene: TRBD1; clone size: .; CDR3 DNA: TGTGCCAGCAGCCCCCAACCACAGGGGGACACTGAAGCTTTCTTT; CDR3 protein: CASSPQPQGDTEAFF
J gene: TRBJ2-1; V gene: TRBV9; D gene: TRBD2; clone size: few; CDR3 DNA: TGTGCCAGCAGCGTCATAGCGGGAGGCCCTCAGGGTGAGCAGTTCTTC; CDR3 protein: CASSVIAGGPQGEQFF
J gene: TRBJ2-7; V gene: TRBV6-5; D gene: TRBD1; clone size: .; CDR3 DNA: TGTGCCAGCAATCCAACGAGGGACAGTCCCTACGAGCAGTACTTC; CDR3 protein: CASNPTRDSPYEQYF
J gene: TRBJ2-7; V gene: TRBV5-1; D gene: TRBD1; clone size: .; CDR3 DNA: TGCGCCAGCAGCTTGTCTCCGGGACAGGGGGCCTACGAGCAGTACTTC; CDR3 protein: CASSLSPGQGAYEQYF
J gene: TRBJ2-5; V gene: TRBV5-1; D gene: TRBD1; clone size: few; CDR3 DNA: TGCGCCAGCAACTTGGATGGGGACAGGACCGTGGCCCAGTACTTC; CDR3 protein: CASNLDGDRTVAQYF
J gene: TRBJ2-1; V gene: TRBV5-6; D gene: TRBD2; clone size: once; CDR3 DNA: TGTGCCAGCAGCATGGGACTAGCGGGAGCGGATGAGCAGTTCTTC; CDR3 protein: CASSMGLAGADEQFF
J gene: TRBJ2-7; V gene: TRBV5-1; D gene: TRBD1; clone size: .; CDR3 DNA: TGCGCCAGCAGCATGACAGGGGGCGCCGAGCAGTACTTC; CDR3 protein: CASSMTGGAEQYF
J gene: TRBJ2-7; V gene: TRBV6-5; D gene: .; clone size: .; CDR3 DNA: TGTGCCAGCAGTTACTCCTTTACGAGCTCCTACGAGCAGTACTTC; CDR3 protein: CASSYSFTSSYEQYF
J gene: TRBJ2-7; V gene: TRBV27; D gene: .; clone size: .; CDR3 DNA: TGTGCCAGCAAGCGGACAGTGACCTCCTACGAGCAGTACTTC; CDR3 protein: CASKRTVTSYEQYF
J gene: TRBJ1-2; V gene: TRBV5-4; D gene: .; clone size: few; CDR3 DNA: TGTGCCAGCAGCTCGGGGGGCAGGGACGGCTACACCTTC; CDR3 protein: CASSSGGRDGYTF
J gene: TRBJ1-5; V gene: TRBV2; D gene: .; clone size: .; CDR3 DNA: TGTGCCAGCAGTGATCCACAGCAGCCCCAGCATTTT; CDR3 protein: CASSDPQQPQHF
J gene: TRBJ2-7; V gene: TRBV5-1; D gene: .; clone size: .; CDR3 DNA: TGCGCCAGCAGCTTGGGACAGCCTAACGAGCAGTACTTC; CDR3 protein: CASSLGQPNEQYF